These 20 T cell receptor beta chains share one sample of origin, sequenced in a study of graft-versus-host responses after intestinal transplantation. These TCRs' antigens remain unknown. Data came from immunoSEQ multiplex PCR; TCRdb stores just in-frame clones and leaves some out. Of 65,000 to 90,000 clones in the sample, about 90% are singletons; the top ten hold around 0.38%. Sequencing used unstimulated CD8+ T cells sorted from spleen or lymph node cells, obtained before transplant. Receptor source: a human donor who was the organ donor for an intestinal transplant.

V is TRBV4-2 and J is TRBJ2-3, with 8 positions matching TRBD2. This CDR3 is 16 amino acids long. Trimming at V came to 1 base and at J to 3 bases, leaving 6 bases not matched to a gene. Per the germline V gene, CDR1 is LGHNA and CDR2 is YNFKEQ. The DNA of the CDR3 is TGTGCCAGCAGCCAAGTCCCCGGGGGGGCAACAGATACGCAGTATTTT. Its translation is CASSQVPGGATDTQYF.

V is TRBV13 and J is TRBJ2-4; 8 positions agree with TRBD1. V shed 3 bases and J 6 bases; nucleotides not matched to a gene: 4. CDR1 PRHDT and CDR2 FYEKMQ come from the germline V gene (reference sequence). The CDR3 totals 14 residues. CDR3 DNA: TGTGCCAGCAGCTTGGGACAGGACCCAAACATTCAGTACTTC. This translates into CASSLGQDPNIQYF.

This clone was detected once. The chain uses TRBV29-1 and TRBJ1-2; no reliable D call. This CDR3 has 15 amino acids. Germline CDR1 and CDR2: SQVTM and ANQGSEA. V was cut by 4 bases and J by 4 bases, with 19 bases left in between. The CDR3 DNA is TGCAGCGTTGTGGTGGTGGGCAGAACGCGCTATGGCTACACCTTC. Translated, it gives CSVVVVGRTRYGYTF.

This clone came up once. The V and J genes are TRBV19 and TRBJ2-7, with 7 positions matching TRBD2. The ends lost 5 bases at V and 3 bases at J; junction bases unmatched: 4. Germline CDR1 is LNHDA and CDR2 is SQIVND (reference sequence). CDR3 length equals 13 residues. DNA for the CDR3: TGTGCCAGTAGTCCAAGGGAGGGCTACGAGCAGTACTTC. Protein product: CASSPREGYEQYF.

The chain joins TRBV13 to TRBJ1-1, with TRBD1 identical over 7 bases. J was trimmed by 0 bases and V by 5 bases; bases with no gene match: 9. The CDR3 consists of 16 residues. Germline CDR1 is PRHDT and CDR2 is FYEKMQ (reference sequence). This CDR3 is CASSHPGQAMNTEAFF. The CDR3 region has the DNA TGTGCCAGCAGCCACCCCGGACAGGCTATGAACACTGAAGCTTTCTTT.

The rearrangement links TRBV5-6 to TRBJ1-4; a possible D gene is TRBD1 (5 bases). V dropped 1 base and J dropped 8 bases, with 9 bases sitting between them. Germline CDR1 reads SGHDT; CDR2 reads YYEEEE. The CDR3 sequence is 13 residues long. The CDR3 bases are TGTGCCAGCAGCTTGTTGGCAGGGGAAAAACTGTTTTTT. Residues: CASSLLAGEKLFF.

V is TRBV4-2 and J is TRBJ2-2; D remains ambiguous. Trimming shortened V by 4 bases and J by 8 bases, and 8 bases separated the two germline ends. CDR1 is LGHNA and CDR2 is YNFKEQ in the germline V gene. The CDR3 has 12 residues. The CDR3 protein is CASSPPGGELFF. The CDR3 DNA follows: TGTGCCAGCAGCCCCCCCGGGGGGGAGCTGTTTTTT.

The chain is built from TRBV7-9 and TRBJ2-1, with D perhaps TRBD2 (5 bases). The CDR3 is 12 residues long. Trimming took 5 bases from V and 9 from J, leaving 11 bases between them. CDR1 is SEHNR, CDR2 FQNEAQ, per germline (reference sequence). CDR3 in amino acids: CASSPGIPEQFF. The CDR3, as DNA: TGTGCCAGCAGCCCGGGGATCCCTGAGCAGTTCTTC.

The rearrangement links TRBV27 to TRBJ2-1; 7 nucleotides align to TRBD2. J lost 10 bases, V lost 7 bases, and 16 bases had no gene match. Germline CDR1 and CDR2: MNHEY and SMNVEV (reference sequence). The CDR3 covers 15 residues. The CDR3 here is CASIRPGGPGGEQFF. The DNA for the CDR3 is TGTGCCAGCATAAGGCCGGGGGGACCCGGGGGAGAGCAGTTCTTC.

This chain connects TRBV4-3 to TRBJ1-3; TRBD1 agrees at 8 bases. With V trimmed by 2 bases and J by 4 bases, 4 bases remained unmatched. The CDR3 covers 15 residues. Germline CDR1 and CDR2: LGHNA and YSLEER. CDR3 residues: CASSQLTGAGNTIYF. The CDR3 coding sequence is TGCGCCAGCAGCCAATTGACAGGGGCGGGAAACACCATATATTTT.

This chain's CDR3 is CASSQAGVGGYTF. The CDR3 DNA follows: TGTGCCAGCAGCCAAGCAGGGGTAGGTGGCTACACCTTC. V and J are TRBV9 and TRBJ1-2; D possibly corresponds to TRBD1 (6 bases). The CDR3 length is 13 residues. Trimming took 4 bases from V and 7 from J, leaving 14 bases between them. Germline V gene data show CDR1 as SGDLS and CDR2 as YYNGEE.

The rearrangement joins TRBV5-5 to TRBJ1-1, with 7 positions matching TRBD1. J was trimmed by 0 bases and V by 4 bases; bases with no gene match: 9. This CDR3 is built from 16 residues. The V gene's germline CDR1 is SGHKS and CDR2 YYEKEE (reference sequence). The CDR3 spells CASSRWRGQVNTEAFF. CDR3 in DNA: TGTGCCAGCAGCCGGTGGAGGGGGCAGGTGAACACTGAAGCTTTCTTT.

This chain joins TRBV15 and TRBJ1-2, with a tentative D call TRBD1 (5 bases). This CDR3 is built from 12 residues. Trimming took 6 bases from V and 8 from J, leaving 13 bases between them. CDR1 and CDR2 from the germline V gene are LNHNV and YYDKDF (reference sequence). The CDR3 is CATSTISGGYTF. In DNA form, the CDR3 reads TGTGCCACCAGTACTATCTCAGGGGGCTACACCTTC. The full variable domain, with the rest looked up from reference TRBV15 and TRBJ1-2, is DAMVIQNPRYQVTQFGKPVTLSCSQTLNHNVMYWYQQKSSQAPKLLFHYYDKDFNNEADTPDNFQSRRPNTSFCFLDIRSPGLGDTAMYLCATSTISGGYTFGSGTRLTVV.

This clone was picked up one time. The chain is built from TRBV9 and TRBJ1-1; 8 nucleotides agree with TRBD1. The junction had 3 bases not matched to a gene; V was cut back by 3 bases and J by 5 bases. In germline, CDR1 is SGDLS, CDR2 YYNGEE. This CDR3 region has 13 residues. The CDR3 region has the DNA TGTGCCAGCAGCGGCACAGGGGGAACTGAAGCTTTCTTT. The encoded protein is CASSGTGGTEAFF.

This chain uses TRBV7-2 with TRBJ2-1, with TRBD2 matching 9 bases. The CDR3 consists of 14 residues. Germline-derived CDR1 and CDR2 are SGHTA and FQGNSA. V trimming: 3 bases; J trimming: 9 bases; junction bases outside the gene matches: 6. CDR3 DNA: TGTGCCAGCAGCTTCGGCGGGGGGGCGGCTGAGCAGTTCTTC. It yields the protein CASSFGGGAAEQFF.

The chain joins TRBV4-1 to TRBJ1-1; no clear D. This CDR3 spans 13 amino acids. From germline, CDR1 is MGHRA and CDR2 YSYEKL. V lost 4 bases, J lost 7 bases, and 13 bases lay in between. CDR3 coding DNA: TGCGCCAGCAGCCTCATGGTCGAGGGTGAAGCTTTCTTT. It is translated as CASSLMVEGEAFF.

V is TRBV19 and J is TRBJ1-1, with a weak D call TRBD1 (6 bases). The CDR3 extends over 14 amino acids. Germline-derived CDR1 and CDR2 are LNHDA and SQIVND (reference sequence). The V end lost 6 bases, the J end lost 1 base, and 12 bases lay between the germline ends. CDR3 sequence: CASSTWTANTEAFF. The CDR3 bases are TGTGCCAGTAGCACATGGACAGCGAACACTGAAGCTTTCTTT.

V and J are TRBV19 and TRBJ2-2; D is ambiguous. Between the trimmed V and J ends, which lost 6 bases and 4 bases, there was a span of 9 bases. Germline V gives CDR1 LNHDA, CDR2 SQIVND (reference sequence). The length of the CDR3 is 13 residues. CDR3 amino acids: CASSMAPTGELFF. DNA of the CDR3: TGTGCCAGTAGCATGGCCCCCACCGGGGAGCTGTTTTTT.

This rearrangement joins TRBV30 to TRBJ2-1; 8 bases match TRBD2. V was clipped by 2 bases and J by 1 base; unmatched bases: 7. Per germline, CDR1 GTSNPN and CDR2 SVGIG (reference sequence). This CDR3 comprises 16 residues. The CDR3 loop is CAWSTTLAGSYNEQFF. For the CDR3, the DNA is TGTGCCTGGAGTACCACTCTAGCGGGTTCCTACAATGAGCAGTTCTTC.

The chain joins TRBV4-2 to TRBJ2-5; possibly TRBD1 for D (5 bases). The J call may be incorrect, as the DNA end agrees better with TRBJ2-7. This CDR3 contains 15 residues. Germline CDR1 is LGHNA and CDR2 is YNFKEQ. The CDR3 nucleotides are TGTGCCAGCAGCCAAGGGGGCTCTAACTCCTACGAGCAGTACTTC. It is translated as CASSQGGSNSYEQYF.